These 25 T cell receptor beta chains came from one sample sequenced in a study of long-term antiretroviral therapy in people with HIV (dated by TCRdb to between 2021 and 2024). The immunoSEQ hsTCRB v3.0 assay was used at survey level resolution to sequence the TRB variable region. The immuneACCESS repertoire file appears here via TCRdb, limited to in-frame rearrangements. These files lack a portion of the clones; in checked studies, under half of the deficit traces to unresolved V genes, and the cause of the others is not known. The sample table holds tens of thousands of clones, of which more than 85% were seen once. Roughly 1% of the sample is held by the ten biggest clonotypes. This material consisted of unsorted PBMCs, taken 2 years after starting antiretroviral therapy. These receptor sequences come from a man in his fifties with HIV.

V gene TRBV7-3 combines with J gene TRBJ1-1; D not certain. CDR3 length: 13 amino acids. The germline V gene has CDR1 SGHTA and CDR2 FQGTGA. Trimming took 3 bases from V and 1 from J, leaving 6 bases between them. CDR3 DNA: TGTGCCAGCAGCTTGGCGGGGAACACTGAAGCTTTCTTT. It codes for CASSLAGNTEAFF. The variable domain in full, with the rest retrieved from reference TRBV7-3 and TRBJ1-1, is GAGVSQTPSNKVTEKGKYVELRCDPISGHTALYWYRQSLGQGPEFLIYFQGTGAADDSGLPNDRFFAVRPEGSVSTLKIQRTERGDSAVYLCASSLAGNTEAFFGQGTRLTVV.

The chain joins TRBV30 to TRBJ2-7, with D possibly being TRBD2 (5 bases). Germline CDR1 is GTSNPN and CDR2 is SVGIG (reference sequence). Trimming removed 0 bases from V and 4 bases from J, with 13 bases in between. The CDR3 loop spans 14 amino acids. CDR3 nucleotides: TGTGCCTGGAGTGTATTGTCGGGGAAATACGAGCAGTACTTC. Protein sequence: CAWSVLSGKYEQYF.

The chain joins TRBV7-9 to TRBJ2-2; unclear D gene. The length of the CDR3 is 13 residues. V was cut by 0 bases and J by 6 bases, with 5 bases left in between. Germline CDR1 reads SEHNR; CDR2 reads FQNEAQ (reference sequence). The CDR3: CASSLALPGELFF. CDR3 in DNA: TGTGCCAGCAGCTTAGCGCTCCCCGGGGAGCTGTTTTTT.

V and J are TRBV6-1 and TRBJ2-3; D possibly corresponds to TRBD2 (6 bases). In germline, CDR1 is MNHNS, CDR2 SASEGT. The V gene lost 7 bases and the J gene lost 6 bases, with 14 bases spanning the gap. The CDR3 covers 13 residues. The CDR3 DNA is TGTGCCAGCATGACCTGGAGGGCCGATACGCAGTATTTT. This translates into CASMTWRADTQYF.

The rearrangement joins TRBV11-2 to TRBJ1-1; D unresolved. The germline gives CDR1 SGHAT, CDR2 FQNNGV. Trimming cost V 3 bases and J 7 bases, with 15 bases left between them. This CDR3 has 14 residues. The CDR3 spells CASSFSRYSIEAFF. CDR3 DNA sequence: TGTGCCAGCAGCTTCTCGAGGTACAGCATTGAAGCTTTCTTT. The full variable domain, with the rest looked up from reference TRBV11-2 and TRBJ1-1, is EAGVAQSPRYKIIEKRQSVAFWCNPISGHATLYWYQQILGQGPKLLIQFQNNGVVDDSQLPKDRFSAERLKGVDSTLKIQPAKLEDSAVYLCASSFSRYSIEAFFGQGTRLTVV.

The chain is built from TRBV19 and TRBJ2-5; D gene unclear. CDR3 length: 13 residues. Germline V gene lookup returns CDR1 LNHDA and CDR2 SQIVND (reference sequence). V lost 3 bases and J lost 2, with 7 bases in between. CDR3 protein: CASSIDVQETQYF. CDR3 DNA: TGTGCCAGTAGTATTGACGTACAAGAGACCCAGTACTTC.

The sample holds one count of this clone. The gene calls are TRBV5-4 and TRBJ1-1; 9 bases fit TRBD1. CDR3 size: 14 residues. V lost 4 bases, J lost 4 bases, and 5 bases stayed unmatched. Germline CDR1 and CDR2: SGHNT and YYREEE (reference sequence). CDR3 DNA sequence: TGTGCCAGCAGCCGACAGGACAGGGGCACTGAAGCTTTCTTT. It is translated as CASSRQDRGTEAFF.

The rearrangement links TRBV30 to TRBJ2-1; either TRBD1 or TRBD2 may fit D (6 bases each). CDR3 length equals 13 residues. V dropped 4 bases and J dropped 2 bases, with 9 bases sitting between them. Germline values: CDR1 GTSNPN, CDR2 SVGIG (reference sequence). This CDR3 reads CAWTGEAYNEQFF. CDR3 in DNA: TGTGCCTGGACAGGGGAGGCCTACAATGAGCAGTTCTTC. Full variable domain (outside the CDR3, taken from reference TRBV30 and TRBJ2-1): SQTIHQWPATLVQPVGSPLSLECTVEGTSNPNLYWYRQAAGRGLQLLFYSVGIGQISSEVPQNLSASRPQDRQFILSSKKLLLSDSGFYLCAWTGEAYNEQFFGPGTRLTVL.

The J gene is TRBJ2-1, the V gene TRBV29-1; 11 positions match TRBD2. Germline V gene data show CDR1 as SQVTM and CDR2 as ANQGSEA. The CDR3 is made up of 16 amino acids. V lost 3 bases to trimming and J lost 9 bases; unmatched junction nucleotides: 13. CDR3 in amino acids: CSVDTSGSRERSEQFF. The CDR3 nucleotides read TGCAGCGTTGACACTAGCGGGAGCCGAGAGAGGAGTGAGCAGTTCTTC.

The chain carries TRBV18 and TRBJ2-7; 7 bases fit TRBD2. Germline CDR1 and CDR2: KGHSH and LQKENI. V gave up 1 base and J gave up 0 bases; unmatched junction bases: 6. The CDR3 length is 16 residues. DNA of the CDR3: TGTGCCAGCTCACCACTCCGGGAGGCTAACTCCTACGAGCAGTACTTC. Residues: CASSPLREANSYEQYF.

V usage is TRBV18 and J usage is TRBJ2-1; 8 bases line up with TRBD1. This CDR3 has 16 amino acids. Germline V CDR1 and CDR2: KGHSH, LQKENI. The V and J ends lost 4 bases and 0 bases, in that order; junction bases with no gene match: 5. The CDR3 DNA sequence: TGTGCCAGCTCACAGAAAGGACAGGGCTCCTACAATGAGCAGTTCTTC. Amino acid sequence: CASSQKGQGSYNEQFF.

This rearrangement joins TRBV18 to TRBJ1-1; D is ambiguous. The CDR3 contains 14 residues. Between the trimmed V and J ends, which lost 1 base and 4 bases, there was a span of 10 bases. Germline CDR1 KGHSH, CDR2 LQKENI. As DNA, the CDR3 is TGTGCCAGCTCACCACAGGGTGATAGCACTGAAGCTTTCTTT. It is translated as CASSPQGDSTEAFF.

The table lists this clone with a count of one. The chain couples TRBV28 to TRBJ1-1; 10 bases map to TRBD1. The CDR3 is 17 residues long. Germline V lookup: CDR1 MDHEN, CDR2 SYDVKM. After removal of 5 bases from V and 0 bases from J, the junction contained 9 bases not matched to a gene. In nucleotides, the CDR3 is TGTGCCAGCAGTGGGTCCGGGACAGGGGCCATGAACACTGAAGCTTTCTTT. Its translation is CASSGSGTGAMNTEAFF.

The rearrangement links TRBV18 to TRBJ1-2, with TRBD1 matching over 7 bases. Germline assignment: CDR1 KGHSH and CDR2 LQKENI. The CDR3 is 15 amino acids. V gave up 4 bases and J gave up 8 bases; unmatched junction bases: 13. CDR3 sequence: CASSRGDSFSSGYTF. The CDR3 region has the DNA TGTGCCAGCTCACGGGGGGACAGCTTCTCTTCCGGCTACACCTTC.

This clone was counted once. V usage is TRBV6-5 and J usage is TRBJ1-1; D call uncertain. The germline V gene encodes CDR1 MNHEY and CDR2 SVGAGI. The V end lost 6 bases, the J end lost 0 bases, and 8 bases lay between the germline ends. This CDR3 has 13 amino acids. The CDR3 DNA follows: TGTGCCAGCAGAAGTGTTATGAACACTGAAGCTTTCTTT. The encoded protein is CASRSVMNTEAFF.

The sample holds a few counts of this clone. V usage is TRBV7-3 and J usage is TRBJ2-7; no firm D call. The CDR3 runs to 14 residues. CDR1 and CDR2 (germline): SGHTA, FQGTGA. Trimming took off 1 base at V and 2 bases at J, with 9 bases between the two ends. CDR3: CASSLSSGAYEQYF. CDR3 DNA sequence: TGTGCCAGCAGCTTAAGTTCCGGCGCCTACGAGCAGTACTTC.

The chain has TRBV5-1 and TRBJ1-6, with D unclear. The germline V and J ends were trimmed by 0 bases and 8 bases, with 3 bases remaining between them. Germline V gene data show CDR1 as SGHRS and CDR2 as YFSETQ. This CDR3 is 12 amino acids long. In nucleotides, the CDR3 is TGCGCCAGCAGCTTGGGGGATTCACCCCTCCACTTT. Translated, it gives CASSLGDSPLHF.

CDR3 DNA sequence: TGCGCCAGCAGCTTGGGGGACAGGTCAGATACGCAGTATTTT. Translating it yields CASSLGDRSDTQYF. The chain couples TRBV5-1 to TRBJ2-3; TRBD1 aligns across 8 bases. J gave up 4 bases and V 0 bases, and 1 base lay outside the gene matches. The germline V gene encodes CDR1 SGHRS and CDR2 YFSETQ. The CDR3 is 14 amino acids.

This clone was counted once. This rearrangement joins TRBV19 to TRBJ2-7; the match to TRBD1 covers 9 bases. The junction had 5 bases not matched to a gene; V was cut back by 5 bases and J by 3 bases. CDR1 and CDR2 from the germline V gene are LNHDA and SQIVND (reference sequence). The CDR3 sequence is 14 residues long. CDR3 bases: TGTGCCAGTAGTCACGGACAGGGGTTCTACGAGCAGTACTTC. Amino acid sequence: CASSHGQGFYEQYF.

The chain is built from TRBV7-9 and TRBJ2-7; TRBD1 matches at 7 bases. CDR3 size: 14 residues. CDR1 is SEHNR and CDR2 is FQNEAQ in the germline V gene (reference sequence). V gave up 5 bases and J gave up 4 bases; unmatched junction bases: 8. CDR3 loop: CASSHSRQGYEQYF. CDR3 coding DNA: TGTGCCAGCAGCCACAGCCGACAGGGTTACGAGCAGTACTTC.

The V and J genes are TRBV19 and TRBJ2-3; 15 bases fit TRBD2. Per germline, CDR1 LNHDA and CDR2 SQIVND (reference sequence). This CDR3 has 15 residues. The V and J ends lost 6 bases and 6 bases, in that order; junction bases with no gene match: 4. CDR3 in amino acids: CASSRTSGGADTQYF. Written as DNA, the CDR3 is TGTGCCAGTAGCAGGACTAGCGGGGGGGCGGATACGCAGTATTTT.

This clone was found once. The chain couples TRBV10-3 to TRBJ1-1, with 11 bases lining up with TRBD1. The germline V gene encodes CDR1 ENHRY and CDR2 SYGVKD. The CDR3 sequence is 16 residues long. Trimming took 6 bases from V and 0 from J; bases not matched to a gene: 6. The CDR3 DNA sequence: TGTGCCATCAGAGATGTGGGACAGGGGGTGAACACTGAAGCTTTCTTT. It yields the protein CAIRDVGQGVNTEAFF.

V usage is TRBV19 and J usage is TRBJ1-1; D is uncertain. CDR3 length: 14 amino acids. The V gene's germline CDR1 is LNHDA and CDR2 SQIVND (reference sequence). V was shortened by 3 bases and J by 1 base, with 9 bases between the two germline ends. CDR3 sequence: CASSMGTSNTEAFF. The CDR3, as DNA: TGTGCCAGTAGTATGGGTACTTCGAACACTGAAGCTTTCTTT.

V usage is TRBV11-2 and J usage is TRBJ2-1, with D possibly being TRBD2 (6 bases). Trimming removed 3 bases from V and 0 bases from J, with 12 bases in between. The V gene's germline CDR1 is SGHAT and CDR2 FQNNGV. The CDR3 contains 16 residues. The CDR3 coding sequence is TGTGCCAGCAGCTTTGAGGAGGGCTCCTCCTACAATGAGCAGTTCTTC. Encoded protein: CASSFEEGSSYNEQFF.

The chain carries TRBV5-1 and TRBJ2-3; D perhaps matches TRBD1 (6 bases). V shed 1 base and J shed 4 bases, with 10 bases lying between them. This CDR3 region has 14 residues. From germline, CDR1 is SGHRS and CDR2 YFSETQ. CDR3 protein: CASSLSPGADTQYF. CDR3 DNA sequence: TGCGCCAGCAGCTTGTCACCAGGGGCAGATACGCAGTATTTT.